The entry below describes one T cell receptor (beta chain). Antigen unknown. Germline assignment: CDR1 LGHDT and CDR2 YNNKEL (reference sequence). CDR3 length: 14 residues. V lost 1 base and J 0 bases, leaving 4 bases between the germline ends. Only in-frame clones appear in the TCRdb table, and some are missing; sequencing was by immunoSEQ multiplex PCR. The table includes hundreds of thousands of clones, 92% detected once. The data belong to a study of Ad26.COV2.S vaccination and SARS-CoV-2 variants. Study-level background: Intramuscular Ad26.COV2.S doses were given once or twice, 56 days apart.

As to treatment: approximately 18 received Ad26.COV2.S at low or high dose, single or two shots; about five received placebo; per-sample allocation not given. All samples were drawn on day 63, counting from the first vaccine or placebo injection. Findings and limits, study-wide: While placebo recipients had lower spike-specific TCR breadth, vaccine recipients had more.

The receptor comes from a person between 18 and 59 years old who received the Ad26.COV2.S COVID-19 vaccine or a placebo. This rearrangement joins TRBV3-1 (or the pseudogene TRBV3-2) to TRBJ1-3; unclear D gene. Material: peripheral blood, obtained in a trial of Ad26.COV2.S vaccine versus placebo. CDR3 in amino acids: CASSQVNSGNTIYF. CDR3 bases: TGTGCCAGCAGCCAAGTAAACTCTGGAAACACCATATATTTT.